The T cell receptor beta chain described here comes from a study of cytomegalovirus exposure and HLA in healthy donors. Study as a whole: A prior study identified 110 million or so unique TCR beta sequences from some 180 million T cells. Study-level points and caveats: Accurate HLA-A and HLA-B prediction from TCR beta sequences was reported for most subjects. It is likely that the observed cluster of highly shared sequence variants was a sequencing artifact. A later analysis reported that several of the most significant clusters appeared to be linked to common viral pathogens, among them Epstein-Barr virus.

The PCR contained 60 Vbeta and 13 Jbeta primers. Clones were sequenced by immunoSEQ multiplex PCR, and TCRdb holds only the in-frame ones, with some missing. Its table records around 100,000 clones. V was clipped by 3 bases and J by 8 bases; unmatched bases: 18. This CDR3 region has 18 residues. From germline, CDR1 is MNHEY and CDR2 SMNVEV (reference sequence). As concerns this clone: As yet, its antigen is unknown.

The sequence was collected from a man aged 40-55 years in good health and CMV-seropositive. The chain combines TRBV27 with TRBJ2-1; 8 bases align to TRBD1. What was sequenced was PBMCs. CDR3 DNA: TGTGCCAGCAGTTTTCTTCCGGGGCAGGGGGCATATGGGGATGAGCAGTTCTTC. This gives the protein CASSFLPGQGAYGDEQFF.